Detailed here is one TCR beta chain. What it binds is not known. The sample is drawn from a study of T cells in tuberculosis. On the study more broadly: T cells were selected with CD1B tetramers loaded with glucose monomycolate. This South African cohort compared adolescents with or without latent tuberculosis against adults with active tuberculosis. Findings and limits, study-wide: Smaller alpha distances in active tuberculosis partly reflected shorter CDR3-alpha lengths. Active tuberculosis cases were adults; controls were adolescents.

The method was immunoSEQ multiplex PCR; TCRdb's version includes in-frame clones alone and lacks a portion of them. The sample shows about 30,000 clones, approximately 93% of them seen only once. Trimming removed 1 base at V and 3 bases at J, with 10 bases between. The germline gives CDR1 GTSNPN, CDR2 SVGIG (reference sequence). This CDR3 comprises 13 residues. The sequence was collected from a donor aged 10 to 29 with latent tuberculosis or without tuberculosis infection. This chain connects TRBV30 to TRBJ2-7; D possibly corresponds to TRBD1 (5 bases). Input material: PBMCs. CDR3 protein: CAWSEGIYYEQYF. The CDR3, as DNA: TGTGCCTGGAGTGAGGGGATCTACTACGAGCAGTACTTC.